The 9 T cell receptor beta chains below come from one sample, sequenced in a study of T-cell reconstitution after alpha-beta-depleted transplantation in children. Using unique molecular identifiers, the investigators prepared the TCRbeta library. TCRdb fed the PCR reads into MiXCR, producing one record per CDR3 protein. The sample holds a few hundred thousand distinct CDR3 sequences, just over 20% seen once. The material was PBMCs from the stem cell graft donor, obtained from the stem cell graft. Source of these receptors: a human donor who donated a stem cell graft to a child with acute myeloid leukemia.

This clonotype was seen more than once but under ten times. The chain has TRBV20-1 and TRBJ2-7; 7 positions match TRBD2. CDR3 length: 15 amino acids. The ends lost 1 base at V and 6 bases at J; junction bases unmatched: 12. CDR1 is DFQATT and CDR2 is SNEGSKA in the germline V gene (reference sequence). The CDR3 bases are TGCAGTGCTAGAGTGGTGGCGGGAGTGTCCCTCGAGCAGTACTTC. Amino acid sequence: CSARVVAGVSLEQYF.

This clonotype was counted only a few times. The V gene is TRBV7-8, the J gene TRBJ2-5; 8 bases align to TRBD1. V lost 5 bases, J lost 0 bases, and 8 bases stayed unmatched. In germline, CDR1 is SGHVS, CDR2 FQNEAQ. CDR3 length: 16 amino acids. The CDR3 DNA reads as TGTGCCAGCAGCCCTGGGACAGGTCCGTACCAAGAGACCCAGTACTTC. This codes for CASSPGTGPYQETQYF.

This clonotype was detected many times. This CDR3 is CSARTSGRALLGNEQFF. The CDR3 nucleotides are TGCAGTGCAAGGACTAGCGGGAGGGCCCTCTTGGGCAATGAGCAGTTCTTC. The J gene is TRBJ2-1, the V gene TRBV20-1; 15 bases align to TRBD2. Germline-derived CDR1 and CDR2 are DFQATT and SNEGSKA (reference sequence). CDR3 length: 17 amino acids. Trimming took 6 bases from V and 6 from J; bases not matched to a gene: 12.

This clonotype was detected only a few times. The chain has TRBV7-9 and TRBJ2-5, with no clear D. This CDR3 has 14 amino acids. Per the germline V gene, CDR1 is SEHNR and CDR2 is FQNEAQ (reference sequence). V was pared by 5 bases and J by 2 bases, with 12 bases between. The CDR3 nucleotides are TGTGCCAGCAGCCAAAAAAGCAGTCAAGAGACCCAGTACTTC. It yields the protein CASSQKSSQETQYF.

Only a few counts were recorded for this clonotype. This rearrangement joins TRBV6-1 to TRBJ2-1; possible D gene TRBD2, 6 bases. The germline CDR1 and CDR2 sequences are MNHNS and SASEGT. The CDR3 extends over 15 amino acids. V lost 6 bases and J 7 bases, leaving 19 bases between the germline ends. CDR3 coding DNA: TGTGCCAGCAGACCCTTAGAGAGCGGGTGGAATGAGCAGTTCTTC. Amino acids: CASRPLESGWNEQFF.

About this clonotype: Germline and junction disagree at one end, which may indicate a read error. The rearrangement links TRBV20-1 to TRBJ2-3; D is possibly TRBD1 or TRBD2 (5 bases each). This CDR3 has 14 amino acids. Germline V gene sequence: CDR1 DFQATT, CDR2 SNEGSKA (reference sequence). The CDR3 here is CSASAGLGEDTEYF. DNA of the CDR3: TGCAGTGCGTCAGCAGGGTTGGGAGAAGATACGGAGTATTTT.

This chain uses TRBV29-1 with TRBJ1-6; 7 positions match TRBD1. V was clipped by 7 bases and J by 7 bases; unmatched bases: 7. CDR3 size: 13 residues. Germline CDR1 and CDR2: SQVTM and ANQGSEA. For the CDR3, the DNA is TGCAGCGCCCGGGACAGCTCAAATTCACCCCTCCACTTT. This gives the protein CSARDSSNSPLHF.

This clonotype was observed a few times. The V and J genes are TRBV6-1 and TRBJ1-5, with TRBD1 as a possible D gene (5 bases). The V and J ends lost 1 base and 2 bases respectively, with 9 bases between them. This CDR3 spans 15 amino acids. Germline loops: CDR1 MNHNS, CDR2 SASEGT. CDR3: CASSEVGAGNQPQHF. The CDR3 DNA reads as TGTGCCAGCAGTGAAGTCGGGGCCGGCAATCAGCCCCAGCATTTT.

This clonotype appeared a few times. The chain carries TRBV5-5 and TRBJ1-1; the D gene is possibly TRBD1 (5 bases). Trimming shortened V by 0 bases and J by 8 bases, and 14 bases separated the two germline ends. The CDR3 contains 14 residues. The germline V gene has CDR1 SGHKS and CDR2 YYEKEE (reference sequence). The CDR3 region is CASSLEVRDSEAFF. The CDR3 DNA reads as TGTGCCAGCAGCTTGGAAGTCAGAGACAGCGAAGCTTTCTTT.